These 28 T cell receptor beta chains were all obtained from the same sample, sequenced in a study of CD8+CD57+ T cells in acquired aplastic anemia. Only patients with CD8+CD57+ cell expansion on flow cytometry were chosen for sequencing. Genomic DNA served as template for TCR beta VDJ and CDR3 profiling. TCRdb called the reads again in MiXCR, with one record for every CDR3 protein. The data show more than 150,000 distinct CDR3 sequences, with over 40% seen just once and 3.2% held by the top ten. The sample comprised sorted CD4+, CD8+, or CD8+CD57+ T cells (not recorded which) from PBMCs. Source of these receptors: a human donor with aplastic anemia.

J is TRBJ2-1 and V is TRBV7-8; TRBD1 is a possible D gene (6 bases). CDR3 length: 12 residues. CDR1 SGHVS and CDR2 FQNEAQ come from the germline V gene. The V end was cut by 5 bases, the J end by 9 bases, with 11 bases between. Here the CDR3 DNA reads TGTGCCAGCAGCATGCAGGGGACTGAGCAGTTCTTC. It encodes CASSMQGTEQFF.

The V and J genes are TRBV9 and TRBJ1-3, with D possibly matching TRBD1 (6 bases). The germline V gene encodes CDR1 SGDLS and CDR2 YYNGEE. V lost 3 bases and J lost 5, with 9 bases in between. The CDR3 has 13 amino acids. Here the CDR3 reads CASSAGQRNTIYF. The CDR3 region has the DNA TGTGCCAGCAGCGCGGGACAACGAAACACCATATATTTT.

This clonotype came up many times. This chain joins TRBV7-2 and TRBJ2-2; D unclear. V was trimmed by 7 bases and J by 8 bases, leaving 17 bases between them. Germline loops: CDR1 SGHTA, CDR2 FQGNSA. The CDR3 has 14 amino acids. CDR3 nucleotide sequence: TGTGCCAGCACCCCCCCGACCCCGCAGGGGGAGCTGTTTTTT. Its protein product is CASTPPTPQGELFF. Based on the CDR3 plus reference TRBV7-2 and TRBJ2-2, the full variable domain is GAGVSQSPSNKVTEKGKDVELRCDPISGHTALYWYRQSLGQGLEFLIYFQGNSAPDKSGLPSDRFSAERTGGSVSTLTIQRTQQEDSAVYLCASTPPTPQGELFFGEGSRLTVL.

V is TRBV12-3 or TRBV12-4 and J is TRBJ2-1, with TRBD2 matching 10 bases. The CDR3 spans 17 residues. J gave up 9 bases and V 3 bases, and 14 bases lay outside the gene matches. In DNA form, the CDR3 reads TGTGCCAGCAGTTTTGAAGGGAGGACTAGCGGTAGGGGTGAGCAGTTCTTC. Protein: CASSFEGRTSGRGEQFF.

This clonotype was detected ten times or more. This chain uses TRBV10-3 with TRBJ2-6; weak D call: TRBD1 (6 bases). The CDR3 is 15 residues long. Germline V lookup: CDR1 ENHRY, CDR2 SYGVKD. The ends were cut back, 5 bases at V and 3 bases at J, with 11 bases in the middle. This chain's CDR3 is CAISRETGGANVLTF. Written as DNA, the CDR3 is TGTGCCATCAGTCGAGAGACAGGTGGGGCCAACGTCCTGACTTTC.

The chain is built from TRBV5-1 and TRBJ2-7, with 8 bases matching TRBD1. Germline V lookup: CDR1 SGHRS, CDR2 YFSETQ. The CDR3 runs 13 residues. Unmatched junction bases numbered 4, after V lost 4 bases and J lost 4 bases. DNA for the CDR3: TGCGCCAGCAGCCAGGGGGCAAGTTACGAGCAGTACGTC. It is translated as CASSQGASYEQYV.

The CDR3 region has the DNA TGTGCCAGCAGTTCCACCCCGGGCAGAGGGACATCCACAGATACGCAGTATTTT. Translating gives CASSSTPGRGTSTDTQYF. The chain uses TRBV12-3 or TRBV12-4 and TRBJ2-3; possibly TRBD1 for D (6 bases). The V gene lost 4 bases and the J gene lost 2 bases, with 22 bases spanning the gap. The CDR3 is 18 amino acids.

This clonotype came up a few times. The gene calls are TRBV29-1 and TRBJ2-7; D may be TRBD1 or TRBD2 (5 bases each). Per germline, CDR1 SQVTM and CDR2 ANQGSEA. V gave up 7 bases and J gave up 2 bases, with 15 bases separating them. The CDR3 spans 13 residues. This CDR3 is CSAVVGTAYEQYF. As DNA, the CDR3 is TGCAGCGCCGTCGTCGGGACCGCCTACGAGCAGTACTTC.

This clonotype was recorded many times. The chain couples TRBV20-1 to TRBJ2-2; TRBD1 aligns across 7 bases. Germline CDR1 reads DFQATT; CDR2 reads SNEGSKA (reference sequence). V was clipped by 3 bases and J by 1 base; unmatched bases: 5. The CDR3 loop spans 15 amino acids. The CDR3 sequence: CSARARQGNTGELFF. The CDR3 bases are TGCAGTGCTAGGGCACGACAGGGGAACACCGGGGAGCTGTTTTTT.

The CDR3 reads CASSEARKAFF. CDR3 DNA: TGTGCCAGCAGTGAAGCTAGGAAAGCTTTCTTT. V is TRBV2 and J is TRBJ1-1; the D is unclear. The germline V gene has CDR1 SNHLY and CDR2 FYNNEI. The CDR3 sequence is 11 residues long. With 0 bases removed from V and 9 bases from J, the gap between germline ends came to 5 bases.

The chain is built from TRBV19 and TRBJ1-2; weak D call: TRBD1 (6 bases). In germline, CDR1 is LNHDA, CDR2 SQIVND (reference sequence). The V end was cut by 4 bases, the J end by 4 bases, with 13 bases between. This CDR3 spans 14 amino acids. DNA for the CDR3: TGTGCCAGTAGTACCGGACAGTTCTCCTATGGCTACACCTTC. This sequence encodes CASSTGQFSYGYTF.

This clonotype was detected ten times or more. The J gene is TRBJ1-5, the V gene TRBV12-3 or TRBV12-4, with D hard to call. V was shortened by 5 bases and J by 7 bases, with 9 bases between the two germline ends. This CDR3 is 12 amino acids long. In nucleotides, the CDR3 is TGTGCCAGCAGTGCGACCTCCCAGCCCCAGCATTTT. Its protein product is CASSATSQPQHF.

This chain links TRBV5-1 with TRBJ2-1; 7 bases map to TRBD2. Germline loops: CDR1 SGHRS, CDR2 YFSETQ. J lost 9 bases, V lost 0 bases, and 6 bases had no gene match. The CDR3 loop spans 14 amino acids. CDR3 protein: CASSLDPAGLEQFF. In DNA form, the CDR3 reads TGCGCCAGCAGCTTGGATCCAGCGGGGCTTGAGCAGTTCTTC.

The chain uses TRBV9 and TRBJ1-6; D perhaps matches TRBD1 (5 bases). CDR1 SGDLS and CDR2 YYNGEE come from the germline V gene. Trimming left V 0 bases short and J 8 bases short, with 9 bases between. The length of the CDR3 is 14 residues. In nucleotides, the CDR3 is TGTGCCAGCAGCGTAGGGGGGAGGGATTCACCCCTCCACTTT. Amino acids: CASSVGGRDSPLHF.

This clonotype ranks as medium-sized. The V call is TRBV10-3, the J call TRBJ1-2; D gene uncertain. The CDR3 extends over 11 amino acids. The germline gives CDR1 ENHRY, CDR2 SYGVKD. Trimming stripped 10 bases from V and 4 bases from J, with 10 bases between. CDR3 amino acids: CATAESYGYTF. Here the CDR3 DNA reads TGTGCCACCGCGGAAAGCTATGGCTACACCTTC.

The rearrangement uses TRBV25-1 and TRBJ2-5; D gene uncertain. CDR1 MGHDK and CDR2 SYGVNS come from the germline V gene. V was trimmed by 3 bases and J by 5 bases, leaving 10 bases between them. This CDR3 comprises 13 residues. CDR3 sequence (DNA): TGTGCCAGCAGTGAGCCGGACGGGGAGACCCAGTACTTC. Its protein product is CASSEPDGETQYF. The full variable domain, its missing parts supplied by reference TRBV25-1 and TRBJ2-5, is EADIYQTPRYLVIGTGKKITLECSQTMGHDKMYWYQQDPGMELHLIHYSYGVNSTEKGDLSSESTVSRIRTEHFPLTLESARPSHTSQYLCASSEPDGETQYFGPGTRLLVL.

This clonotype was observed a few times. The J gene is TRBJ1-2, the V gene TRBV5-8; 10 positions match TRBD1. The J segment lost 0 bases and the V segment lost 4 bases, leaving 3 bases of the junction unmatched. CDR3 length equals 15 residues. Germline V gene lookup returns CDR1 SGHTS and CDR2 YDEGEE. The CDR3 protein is CASSGGTGANYGYTF. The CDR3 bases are TGTGCCAGCAGCGGGGGGACAGGGGCTAACTATGGCTACACCTTC.

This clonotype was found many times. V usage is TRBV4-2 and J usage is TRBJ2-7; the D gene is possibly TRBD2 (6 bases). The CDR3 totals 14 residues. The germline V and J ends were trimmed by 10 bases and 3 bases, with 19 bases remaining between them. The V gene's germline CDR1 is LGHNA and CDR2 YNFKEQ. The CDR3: CATPTYRDFYEQYF. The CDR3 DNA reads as TGTGCCACCCCGACCTACCGGGACTTCTACGAGCAGTACTTC.

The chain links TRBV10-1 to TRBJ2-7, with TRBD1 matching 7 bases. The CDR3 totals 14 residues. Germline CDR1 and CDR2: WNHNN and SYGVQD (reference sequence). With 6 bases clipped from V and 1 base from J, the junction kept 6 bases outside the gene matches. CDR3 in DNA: TGCGCCAGCAGAAGGACAGGCACTTCCTACGAGCAGTACGTC. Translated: CASRRTGTSYEQYV.

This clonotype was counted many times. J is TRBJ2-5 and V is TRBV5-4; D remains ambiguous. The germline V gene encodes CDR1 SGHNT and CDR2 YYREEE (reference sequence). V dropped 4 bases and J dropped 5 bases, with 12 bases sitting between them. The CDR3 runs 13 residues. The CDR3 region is CASSEGLVETQYF. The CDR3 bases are TGTGCCAGCAGCGAAGGGCTGGTCGAGACCCAGTACTTC.

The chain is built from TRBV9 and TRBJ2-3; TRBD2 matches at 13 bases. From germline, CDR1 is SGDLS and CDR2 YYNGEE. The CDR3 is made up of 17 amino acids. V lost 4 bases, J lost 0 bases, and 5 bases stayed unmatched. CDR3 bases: TGTGCCAGCAGCACAGGGACTAGCGGGGTAAGCACAGATACGCAGTATTTT. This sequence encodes CASSTGTSGVSTDTQYF.

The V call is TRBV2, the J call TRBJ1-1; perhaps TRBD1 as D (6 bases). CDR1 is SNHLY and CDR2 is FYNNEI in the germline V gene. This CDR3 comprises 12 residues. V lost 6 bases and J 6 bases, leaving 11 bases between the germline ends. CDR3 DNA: TGTGCCAGCAGGGGGGCAGAAGCTGAAGCTTTCTTT. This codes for CASRGAEAEAFF.

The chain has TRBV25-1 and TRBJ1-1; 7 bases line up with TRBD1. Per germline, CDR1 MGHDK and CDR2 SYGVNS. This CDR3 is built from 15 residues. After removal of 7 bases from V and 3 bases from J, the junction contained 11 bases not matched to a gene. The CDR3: CASTNTGEGDTEAFF. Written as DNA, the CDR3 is TGTGCCAGCACCAATACAGGGGAGGGGGACACTGAAGCTTTCTTT. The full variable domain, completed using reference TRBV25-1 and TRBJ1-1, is EADIYQTPRYLVIGTGKKITLECSQTMGHDKMYWYQQDPGMELHLIHYSYGVNSTEKGDLSSESTVSRIRTEHFPLTLESARPSHTSQYLCASTNTGEGDTEAFFGQGTRLTVV.

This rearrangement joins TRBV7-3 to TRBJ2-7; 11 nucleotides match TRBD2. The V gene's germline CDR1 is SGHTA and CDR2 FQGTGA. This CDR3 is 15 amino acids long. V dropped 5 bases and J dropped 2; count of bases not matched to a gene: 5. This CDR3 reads CASSILAGGTYEQYV. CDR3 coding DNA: TGTGCCAGCAGCATCCTAGCGGGGGGCACCTACGAGCAGTACGTC.

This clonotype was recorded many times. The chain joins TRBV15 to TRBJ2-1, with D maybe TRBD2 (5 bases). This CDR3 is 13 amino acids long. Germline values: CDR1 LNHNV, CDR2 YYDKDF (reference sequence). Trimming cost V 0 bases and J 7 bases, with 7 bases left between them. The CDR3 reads CATSRDQRNEQFF. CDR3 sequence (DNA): TGTGCCACCAGCAGAGATCAGCGGAATGAGCAGTTCTTC.

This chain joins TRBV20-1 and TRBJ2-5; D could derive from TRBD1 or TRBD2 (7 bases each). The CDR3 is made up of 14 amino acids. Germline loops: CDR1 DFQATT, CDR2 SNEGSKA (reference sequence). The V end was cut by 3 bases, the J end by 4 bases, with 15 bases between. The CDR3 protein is CSARGGGRGETQYF. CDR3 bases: TGCAGTGCTAGGGGAGGGGGCCGTGGAGAGACCCAGTACTTC.

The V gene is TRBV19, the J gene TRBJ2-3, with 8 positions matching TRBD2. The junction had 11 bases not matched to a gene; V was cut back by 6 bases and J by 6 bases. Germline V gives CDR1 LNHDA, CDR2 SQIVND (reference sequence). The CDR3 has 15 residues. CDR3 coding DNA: TGTGCCAGTAGCCCCAGGACTAGCAGAGGGGATACGCAGTATTTT. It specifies CASSPRTSRGDTQYF.

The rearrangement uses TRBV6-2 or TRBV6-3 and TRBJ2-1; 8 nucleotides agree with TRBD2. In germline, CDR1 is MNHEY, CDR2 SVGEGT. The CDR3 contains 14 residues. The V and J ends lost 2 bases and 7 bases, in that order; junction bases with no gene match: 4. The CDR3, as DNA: TGTGCCAGCAGTTACGGGACTAGGATGAATGAGCAGTTCTTC. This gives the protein CASSYGTRMNEQFF.